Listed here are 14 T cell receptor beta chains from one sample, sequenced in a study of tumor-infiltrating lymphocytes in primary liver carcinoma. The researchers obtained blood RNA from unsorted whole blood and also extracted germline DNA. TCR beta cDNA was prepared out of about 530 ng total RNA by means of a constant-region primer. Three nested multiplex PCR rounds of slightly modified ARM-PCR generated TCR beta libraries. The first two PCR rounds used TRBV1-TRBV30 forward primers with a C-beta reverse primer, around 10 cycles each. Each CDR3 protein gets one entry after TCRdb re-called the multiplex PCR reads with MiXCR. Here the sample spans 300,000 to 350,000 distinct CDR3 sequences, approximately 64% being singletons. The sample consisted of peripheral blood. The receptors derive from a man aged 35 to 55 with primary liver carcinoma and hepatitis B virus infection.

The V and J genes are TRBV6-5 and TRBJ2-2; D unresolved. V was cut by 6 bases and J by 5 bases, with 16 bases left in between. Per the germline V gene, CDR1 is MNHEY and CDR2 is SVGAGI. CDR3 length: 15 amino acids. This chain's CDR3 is CASSRLGMGTGELFF. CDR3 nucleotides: TGTGCCAGCAGCCGACTGGGTATGGGGACCGGGGAGCTGTTTTTT.

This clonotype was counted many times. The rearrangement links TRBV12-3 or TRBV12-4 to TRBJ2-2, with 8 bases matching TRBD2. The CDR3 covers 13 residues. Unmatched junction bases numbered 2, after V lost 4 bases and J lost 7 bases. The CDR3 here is CASSSLAGGELFF. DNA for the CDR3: TGTGCCAGCAGTTCGCTAGCGGGCGGGGAGCTGTTTTTT.

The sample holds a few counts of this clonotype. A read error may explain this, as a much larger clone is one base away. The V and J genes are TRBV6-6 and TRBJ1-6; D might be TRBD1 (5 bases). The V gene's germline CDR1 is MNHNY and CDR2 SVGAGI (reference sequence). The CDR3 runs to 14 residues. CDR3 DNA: TGTGCCGGCAGTTGGGGGAGACCGGATTCACCCCTCCACTTT. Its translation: CAGSWGRPDSPLHF.

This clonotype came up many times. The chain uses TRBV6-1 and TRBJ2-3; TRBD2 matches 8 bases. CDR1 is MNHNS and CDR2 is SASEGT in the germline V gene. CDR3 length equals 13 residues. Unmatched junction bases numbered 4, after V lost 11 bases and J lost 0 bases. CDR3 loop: CASGGASTDTQYF. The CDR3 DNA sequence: TGTGCCTCGGGAGGGGCTAGCACAGATACGCAGTATTTT.

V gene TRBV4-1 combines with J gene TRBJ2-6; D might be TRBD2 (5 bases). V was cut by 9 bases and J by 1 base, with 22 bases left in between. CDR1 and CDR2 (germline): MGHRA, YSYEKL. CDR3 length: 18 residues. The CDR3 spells CARSRGSLELSGANVLTF. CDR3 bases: TGCGCCAGGAGTCGAGGGTCCCTCGAACTGTCTGGGGCCAACGTCCTGACTTTC.

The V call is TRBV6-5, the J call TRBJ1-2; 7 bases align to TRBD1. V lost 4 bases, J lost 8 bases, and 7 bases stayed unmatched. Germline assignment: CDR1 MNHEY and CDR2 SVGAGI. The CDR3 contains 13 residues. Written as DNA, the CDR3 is TGTGCCAGCAGTTGCTCGACAGGGCACGGCTACACCTTC. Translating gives CASSCSTGHGYTF.

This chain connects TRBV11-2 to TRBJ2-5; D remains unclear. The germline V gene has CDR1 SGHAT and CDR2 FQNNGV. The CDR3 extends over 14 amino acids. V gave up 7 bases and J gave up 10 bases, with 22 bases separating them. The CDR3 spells CASNFGRFPEVQYF. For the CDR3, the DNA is TGTGCCAGCAACTTTGGTCGTTTTCCAGAGGTCCAGTACTTC. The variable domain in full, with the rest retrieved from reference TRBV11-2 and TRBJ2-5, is EAGVAQSPRYKIIEKRQSVAFWCNPISGHATLYWYQQILGQGPKLLIQFQNNGVVDDSQLPKDRFSAERLKGVDSTLKIQPAKLEDSAVYLCASNFGRFPEVQYFGPGTRLLVL.

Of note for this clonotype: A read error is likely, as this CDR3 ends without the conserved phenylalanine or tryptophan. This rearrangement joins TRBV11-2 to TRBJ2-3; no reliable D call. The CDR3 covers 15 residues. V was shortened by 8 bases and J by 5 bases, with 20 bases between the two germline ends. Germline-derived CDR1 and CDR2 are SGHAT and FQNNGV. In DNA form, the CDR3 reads TGTGCCAGCCGCTACACCAGGTCTTACATAGATACGCAGTATTTA. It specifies CASRYTRSYIDTQYL.

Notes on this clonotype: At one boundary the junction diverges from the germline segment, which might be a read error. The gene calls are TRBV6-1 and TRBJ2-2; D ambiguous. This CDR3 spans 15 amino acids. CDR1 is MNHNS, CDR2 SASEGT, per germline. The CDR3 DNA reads TGTACCAGCAGCAGGCTTCCGGCAGACACCGGGGAGCTGTTTTTT. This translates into CTSSRLPADTGELFF.

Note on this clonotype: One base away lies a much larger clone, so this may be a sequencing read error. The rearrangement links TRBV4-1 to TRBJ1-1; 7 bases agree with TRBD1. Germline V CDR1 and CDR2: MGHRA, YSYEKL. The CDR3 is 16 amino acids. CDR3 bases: TGCGCCAGCGGCCAATTGGCAGCGGCAGGGGGCACTGAAGCTTTCTTT. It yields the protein CASGQLAAAGGTEAFF.

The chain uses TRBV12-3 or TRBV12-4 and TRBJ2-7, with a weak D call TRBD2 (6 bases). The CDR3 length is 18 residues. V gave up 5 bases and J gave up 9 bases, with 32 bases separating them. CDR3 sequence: CASSARIGGASFEGGQYF. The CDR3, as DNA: TGTGCCAGCAGTGCCCGGATAGGAGGGGCAAGTTTTGAGGGCGGGCAGTACTTC.

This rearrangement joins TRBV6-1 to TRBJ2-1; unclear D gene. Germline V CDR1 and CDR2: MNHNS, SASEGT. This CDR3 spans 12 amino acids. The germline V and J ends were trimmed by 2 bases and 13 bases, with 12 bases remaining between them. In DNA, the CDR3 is TGTGCCAGCAGTGAACGCGAGGTAAAACAGTTCTTC. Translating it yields CASSEREVKQFF.

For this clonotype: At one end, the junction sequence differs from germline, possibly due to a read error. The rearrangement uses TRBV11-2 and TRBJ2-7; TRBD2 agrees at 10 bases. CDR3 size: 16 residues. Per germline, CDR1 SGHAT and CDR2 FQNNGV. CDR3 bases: TGTGCCGGCAGCCCCGCCCAGGAGCGGGAGGGATACGAGCATTACTTC. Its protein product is CAGSPAQEREGYEHYF.

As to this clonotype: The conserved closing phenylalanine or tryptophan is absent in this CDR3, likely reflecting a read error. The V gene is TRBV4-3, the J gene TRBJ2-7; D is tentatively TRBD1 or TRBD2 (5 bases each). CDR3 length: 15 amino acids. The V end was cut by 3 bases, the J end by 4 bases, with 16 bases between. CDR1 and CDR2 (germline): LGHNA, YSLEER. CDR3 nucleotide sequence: TGCGCCAGCAGCCATGGGACGGACTTTCGGTACGAGCAGTACTCC. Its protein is CASSHGTDFRYEQYS.